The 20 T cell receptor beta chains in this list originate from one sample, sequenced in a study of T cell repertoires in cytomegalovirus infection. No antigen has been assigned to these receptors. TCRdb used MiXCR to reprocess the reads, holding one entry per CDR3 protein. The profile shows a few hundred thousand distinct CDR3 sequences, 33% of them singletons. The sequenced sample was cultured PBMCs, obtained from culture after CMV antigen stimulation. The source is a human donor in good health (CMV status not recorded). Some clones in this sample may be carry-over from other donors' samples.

This CDR3 is CATGSGKSTDTQYF. The CDR3 DNA is TGTGCCACCGGGAGCGGGAAAAGCACAGATACGCAGTATTTT. The chain joins TRBV24-1 to TRBJ2-3; 7 bases line up with TRBD2. The CDR3 loop spans 14 amino acids. Germline V gene lookup returns CDR1 KGHDR and CDR2 SFDVKD. J lost 0 bases, V lost 9 bases, and 5 bases had no gene match.

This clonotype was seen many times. CDR3: CASSFSSGNYNEQFF. For the CDR3, the DNA is TGTGCCAGCAGCTTCAGTAGCGGGAATTACAATGAGCAGTTCTTC. The chain uses TRBV7-8 and TRBJ2-1; TRBD2 aligns across 8 bases. The CDR3 runs 15 residues. Trimming cost V 3 bases and J 4 bases; bases outside gene matches: 5. Germline values: CDR1 SGHVS, CDR2 FQNEAQ. Together with reference TRBV7-8 and TRBJ2-1, the CDR3 gives the full variable domain: GAGVSQSPRYKVAKRGQDVALRCDPISGHVSLFWYQQALGQGPEFLTYFQNEAQLDKSGLPSDRFFAERPEGSVSTLKIQRTQQEDSAVYLCASSFSSGNYNEQFFGPGTRLTVL.

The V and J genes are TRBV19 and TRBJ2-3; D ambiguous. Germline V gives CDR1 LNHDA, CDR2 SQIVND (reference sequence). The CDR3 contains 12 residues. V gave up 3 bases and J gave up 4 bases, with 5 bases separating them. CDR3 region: CASSIPPDTQYF. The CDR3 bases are TGTGCCAGTAGTATCCCCCCAGATACGCAGTATTTT.

CDR3 region: CASSLGPPTDTQYF. The CDR3 nucleotides read TGTGCCAGCAGCTTAGGGCCCCCCACAGATACGCAGTATTTT. This sequence joins TRBV7-8 and TRBJ2-3; no firm D call. Germline-derived CDR1 and CDR2 are SGHVS and FQNEAQ. V shed 1 base and J shed 2 bases, with 7 bases lying between them. This CDR3 is built from 14 residues.

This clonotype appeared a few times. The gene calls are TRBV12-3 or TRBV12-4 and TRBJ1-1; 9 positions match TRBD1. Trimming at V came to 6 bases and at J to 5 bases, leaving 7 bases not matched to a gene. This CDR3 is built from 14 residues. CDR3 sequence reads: CASSPRDRDTEAFF. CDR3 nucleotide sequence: TGTGCCAGCAGCCCCCGGGACAGGGATACTGAAGCTTTCTTT.

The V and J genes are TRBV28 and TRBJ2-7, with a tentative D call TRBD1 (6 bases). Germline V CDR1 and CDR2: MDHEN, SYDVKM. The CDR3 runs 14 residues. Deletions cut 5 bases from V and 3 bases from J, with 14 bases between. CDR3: CASSLGASIYEQYV. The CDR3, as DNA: TGTGCCAGCAGTCTGGGGGCCTCCATCTACGAGCAGTACGTC.

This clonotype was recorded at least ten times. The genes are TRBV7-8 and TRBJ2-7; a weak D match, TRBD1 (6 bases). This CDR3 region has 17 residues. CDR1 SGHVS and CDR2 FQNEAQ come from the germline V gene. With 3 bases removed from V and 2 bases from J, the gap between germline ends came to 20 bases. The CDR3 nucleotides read TGTGCCAGCAGCTTTCACAGGGATAAGCCCCCCACCTACGAGCAGTACTTC. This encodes CASSFHRDKPPTYEQYF.

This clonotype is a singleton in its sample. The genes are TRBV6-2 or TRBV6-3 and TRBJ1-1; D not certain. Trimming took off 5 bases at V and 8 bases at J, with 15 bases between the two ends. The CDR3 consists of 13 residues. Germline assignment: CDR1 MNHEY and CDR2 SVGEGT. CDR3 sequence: CASSDTGVREAFF. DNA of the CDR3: TGTGCCAGCAGTGACACCGGGGTCCGAGAAGCTTTCTTT.

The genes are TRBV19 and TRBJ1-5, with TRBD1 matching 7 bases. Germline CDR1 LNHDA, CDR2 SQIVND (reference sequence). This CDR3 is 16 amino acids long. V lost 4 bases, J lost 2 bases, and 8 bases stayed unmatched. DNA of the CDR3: TGTGCCAGTAGTACTCGACAGGGAGTCGGCAATCAGCCCCAGCATTTT. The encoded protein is CASSTRQGVGNQPQHF.

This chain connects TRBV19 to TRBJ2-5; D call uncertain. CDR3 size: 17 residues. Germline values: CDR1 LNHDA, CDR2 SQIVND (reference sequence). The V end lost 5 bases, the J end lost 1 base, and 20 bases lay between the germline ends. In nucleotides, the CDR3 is TGTGCCAGTAGTTCCGGGTTATTGACCCGACTCCAAGAGACCCAGTACTTC. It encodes CASSSGLLTRLQETQYF.

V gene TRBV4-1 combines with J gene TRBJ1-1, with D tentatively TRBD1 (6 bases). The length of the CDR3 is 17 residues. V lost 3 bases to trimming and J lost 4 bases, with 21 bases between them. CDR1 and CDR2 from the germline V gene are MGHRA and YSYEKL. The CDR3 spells CASSQRITGPAGTEAFF. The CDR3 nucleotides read TGCGCCAGCAGCCAGCGCATAACAGGGCCGGCCGGCACTGAAGCTTTCTTT.

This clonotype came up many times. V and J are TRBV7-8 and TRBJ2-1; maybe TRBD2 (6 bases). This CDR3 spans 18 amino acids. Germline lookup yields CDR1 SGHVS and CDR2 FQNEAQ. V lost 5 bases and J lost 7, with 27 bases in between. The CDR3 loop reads CASSPRAVAGIGLNEQFF. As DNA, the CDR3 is TGTGCCAGCAGCCCCCGGGCAGTGGCGGGAATAGGTTTAAATGAGCAGTTCTTC.

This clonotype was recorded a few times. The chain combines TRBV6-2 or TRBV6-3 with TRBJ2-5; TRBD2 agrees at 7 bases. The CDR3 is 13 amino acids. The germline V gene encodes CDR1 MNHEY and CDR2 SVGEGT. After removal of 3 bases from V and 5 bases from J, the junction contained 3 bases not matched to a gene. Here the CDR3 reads CASSYNGRETQYF. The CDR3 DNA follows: TGTGCCAGCAGTTATAACGGGAGGGAGACCCAGTACTTC.

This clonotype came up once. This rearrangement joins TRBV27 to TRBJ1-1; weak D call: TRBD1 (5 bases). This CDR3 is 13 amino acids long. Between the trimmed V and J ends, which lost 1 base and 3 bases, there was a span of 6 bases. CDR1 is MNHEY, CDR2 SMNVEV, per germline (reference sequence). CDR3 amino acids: CASSLWGDTEAFF. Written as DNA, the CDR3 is TGTGCCAGCAGTTTATGGGGGGACACTGAAGCTTTCTTT.

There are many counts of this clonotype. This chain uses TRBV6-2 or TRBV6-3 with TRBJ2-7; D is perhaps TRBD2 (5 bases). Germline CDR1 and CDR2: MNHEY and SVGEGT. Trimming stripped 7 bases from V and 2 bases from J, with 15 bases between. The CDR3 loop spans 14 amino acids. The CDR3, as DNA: TGTGCCAGCAATAAGGACTCAGCAGCCTACGAGCAGTACGTC. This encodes CASNKDSAAYEQYV.

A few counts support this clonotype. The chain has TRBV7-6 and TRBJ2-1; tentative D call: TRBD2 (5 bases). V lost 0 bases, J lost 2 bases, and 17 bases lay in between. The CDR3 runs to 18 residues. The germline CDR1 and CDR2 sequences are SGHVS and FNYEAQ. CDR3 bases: TGTGCCAGCAGCTTAGCGGGCTCCTTCGCGGGTACCTACAATGAGCAGTTCTTC. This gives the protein CASSLAGSFAGTYNEQFF.

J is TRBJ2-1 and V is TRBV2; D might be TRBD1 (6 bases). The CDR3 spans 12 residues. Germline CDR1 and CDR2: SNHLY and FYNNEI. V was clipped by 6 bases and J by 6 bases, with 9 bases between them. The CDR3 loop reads CASSTGSNEQFF. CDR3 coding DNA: TGTGCCAGCAGCACAGGGTCCAATGAGCAGTTCTTC.

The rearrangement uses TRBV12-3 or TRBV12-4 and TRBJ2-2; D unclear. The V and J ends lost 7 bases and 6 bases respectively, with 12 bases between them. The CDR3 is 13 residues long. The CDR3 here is CASTLKAAGELFF. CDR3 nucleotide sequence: TGTGCCAGCACCCTAAAGGCCGCCGGGGAGCTGTTTTTT.

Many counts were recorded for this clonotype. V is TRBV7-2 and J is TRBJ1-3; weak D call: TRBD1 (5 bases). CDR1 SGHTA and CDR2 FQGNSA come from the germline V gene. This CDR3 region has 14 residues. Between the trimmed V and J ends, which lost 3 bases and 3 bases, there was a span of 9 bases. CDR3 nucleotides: TGTGCCAGCAGCTTGGGACTGATTGGAAACACCATATATTTT. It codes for CASSLGLIGNTIYF.

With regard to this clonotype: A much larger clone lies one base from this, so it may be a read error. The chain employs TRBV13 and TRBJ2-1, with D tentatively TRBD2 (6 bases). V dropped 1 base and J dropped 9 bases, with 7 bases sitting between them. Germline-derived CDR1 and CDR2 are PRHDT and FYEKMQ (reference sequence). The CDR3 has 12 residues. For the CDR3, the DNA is TGTGCCAGCAGCTTAGCGGGAGCTGAGCAGTTCTTC. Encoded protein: CASSLAGAEQFF.